Shown below are 24 T cell receptor beta chains from a single sample sequenced in a study of blood T cell repertoires in COVID-19. Measured with immunoSEQ multiplex PCR; TCRdb has only the in-frame clones, and not every one. The table lists 250,000 to 300,000 clones, 70% to 90% of them singletons. Sequencing was performed on PBMCs or T cells enriched from blood (not recorded which). The source is a woman in her 50s who had recovered from COVID-19.

The chain has TRBV5-1 and TRBJ2-7, with D tentatively TRBD1 (6 bases). V was trimmed by 4 bases and J by 3 bases, leaving 8 bases between them. Germline loops: CDR1 SGHRS, CDR2 YFSETQ. This CDR3 has 12 residues. CDR3 region: CASSQQGYEQYF. The CDR3 nucleotides read TGCGCCAGCAGCCAACAGGGCTACGAGCAGTACTTC. Full variable domain (missing parts from reference TRBV5-1 and TRBJ2-7): KAGVTQTPRYLIKTRGQQVTLSCSPISGHRSVSWYQQTPGQGLQFLFEYFSETQRNKGNFPGRFSGRQFSNSRSEMNVSTLELGDSALYLCASSQQGYEQYFGPGTRLTVT.

This clone has only one observation. The chain links TRBV28 to TRBJ1-5; no clear D. V lost 1 base to trimming and J lost 5 bases, with 9 bases between them. Looked up from germline, CDR1 is MDHEN and CDR2 is SYDVKM. CDR3 size: 14 residues. The CDR3, as DNA: TGTGCCAGCAGTTTATACGCGAGTGATCAGCCCCAGCATTTT. It yields the protein CASSLYASDQPQHF.

This clone appeared a few times. This chain links TRBV19 with TRBJ1-2; D perhaps matches TRBD1 (5 bases). CDR3 length: 15 amino acids. V shed 5 bases and J shed 2 bases, with 15 bases lying between them. Germline V gene sequence: CDR1 LNHDA, CDR2 SQIVND (reference sequence). This CDR3 is CASSFDSEINYGYTF. CDR3 in DNA: TGTGCCAGTAGTTTCGACAGCGAAATAAACTATGGCTACACCTTC.

This sequence joins TRBV5-1 and TRBJ2-6; no definite D call. The germline V and J ends were trimmed by 4 bases and 1 base, with 6 bases remaining between them. Per germline, CDR1 SGHRS and CDR2 YFSETQ. The CDR3 sequence is 14 residues long. The CDR3 region is CASSPLSGANVLTF. The CDR3 nucleotides are TGCGCCAGCAGCCCTTTGTCTGGGGCCAACGTCCTGACTTTC.

The chain links TRBV19 to TRBJ2-7; 10 nucleotides align to TRBD2. CDR3 length equals 15 residues. CDR1 LNHDA and CDR2 SQIVND come from the germline V gene (reference sequence). V was pared by 5 bases and J by 5 bases, with 9 bases of the junction left unmatched. The CDR3 region is CASSASSGRLHEQYF. In DNA form, the CDR3 reads TGTGCCAGTAGTGCGAGTAGCGGGAGGTTACACGAGCAGTACTTC.

The chain is built from TRBV10-3 and TRBJ2-1; a possible D gene is TRBD2 (8 bases). Per the germline V gene, CDR1 is ENHRY and CDR2 is SYGVKD. Trimming stripped 6 bases from V and 6 bases from J, with 27 bases between. This CDR3 comprises 18 residues. The CDR3 is CAISTPRGQREKGNEQFF. CDR3 nucleotide sequence: TGTGCCATCAGCACCCCGAGGGGACAGCGGGAGAAGGGCAATGAGCAGTTCTTC.

The chain employs TRBV6-5 and TRBJ1-4, with D possibly TRBD1 on 6 matching bases. The CDR3 covers 12 residues. Germline V CDR1 and CDR2: MNHEY, SVGAGI. Trimming stripped 6 bases from V and 10 bases from J, with 12 bases between. In DNA, the CDR3 is TGTGCCAGCAGAGGACTAGGGGGAAAACTGTTTTTT. Protein: CASRGLGGKLFF.

V gene TRBV5-4 combines with J gene TRBJ2-7; 8 positions match TRBD1. This CDR3 has 14 amino acids. The V segment lost 3 bases and the J segment 4 bases; nucleotides outside the gene matches: 6. Per the germline V gene, CDR1 is SGHNT and CDR2 is YYREEE (reference sequence). CDR3 nucleotide sequence: TGTGCCAGCAGCTCGGACAGGGTTGGTTACGAGCAGTACTTC. Translation gives CASSSDRVGYEQYF.

CDR3 sequence reads: CASSGQNNEQFF. CDR3 nucleotides: TGTGCCAGCAGTGGACAGAACAATGAGCAGTTCTTC. This chain joins TRBV3-1 (or the pseudogene TRBV3-2) and TRBJ2-1, with D perhaps matching TRBD1 (6 bases). Trimming left V 6 bases short and J 5 bases short, with 8 bases between. Per the germline V gene, CDR1 is LGHDT and CDR2 is YNNKEL (reference sequence). This CDR3 is 12 amino acids long.

The chain combines TRBV21-1 with TRBJ2-1; TRBD2, the D gene given by the table, was not confirmed from the DNA. TRBV21-1 is classified as a pseudogene. CDR3 length equals 18 residues. In DNA, the CDR3 is TGTGCCAGCAGCAAGGGAGGGGCCTCGGGGACGTGGTACAATGAGCAGTTCTTC. Its protein product is CASSKGGASGTWYNEQFF.

Concerning this clone: Other DNA variants within this sample encode the same CDR3. V is TRBV4-1 and J is TRBJ2-3, with TRBD2 identical over 7 bases. V lost 0 bases to trimming and J lost 1 base; unmatched junction nucleotides: 1. The CDR3 runs 15 residues. Germline values: CDR1 MGHRA, CDR2 YSYEKL. In nucleotides, the CDR3 is TGCGCCAGCAGCCAAGATCGGGAGGGCACAGATACGCAGTATTTT. It codes for CASSQDREGTDTQYF.

This clone appeared a single time. Other DNA variants within this sample encode the same CDR3. J is TRBJ1-1 and V is TRBV15, with D possibly TRBD1 on 6 matching bases. Germline CDR1 and CDR2: LNHNV and YYDKDF (reference sequence). The CDR3 covers 14 residues. V was cut by 0 bases and J by 1 base, with 6 bases left in between. The CDR3 DNA reads TGTGCCACCAGCAGAGACAGGGGGAACACTGAAGCTTTCTTT. It encodes CATSRDRGNTEAFF.

This clone was picked up a small number of times. The CDR3 loop reads CASSLDGTGDEKLFF. In nucleotides, the CDR3 is TGTGCCAGCAGTTTAGACGGGACAGGGGATGAAAAACTGTTTTTT. The chain couples TRBV27 to TRBJ1-4; 10 bases line up with TRBD1. The germline gives CDR1 MNHEY, CDR2 SMNVEV (reference sequence). V was clipped by 2 bases and J by 6 bases; unmatched bases: 3. CDR3 length: 15 amino acids.

This chain connects TRBV3-1 (or the pseudogene TRBV3-2) to TRBJ1-2; the D gene is possibly TRBD1 (6 bases). This CDR3 spans 17 amino acids. Trimming left V 0 bases short and J 7 bases short, with 21 bases between. Per germline, CDR1 LGHDT and CDR2 YNNKEL (reference sequence). CDR3 protein: CASSQETQMNRVGGYTF. In DNA form, the CDR3 reads TGTGCCAGCAGCCAAGAGACACAAATGAACAGGGTAGGTGGCTACACCTTC.

The DNA of the CDR3 is TGTGCCAGCAGCCTATATGATGGGGGCTGGCCTGACACTGAAGCTTTCTTT. This encodes CASSLYDGGWPDTEAFF. The chain uses TRBV7-9 and TRBJ1-1; D might be TRBD1 (6 bases). Trimming took off 5 bases at V and 3 bases at J, with 22 bases between the two ends. The CDR3 totals 17 residues. Germline V gene lookup returns CDR1 SEHNR and CDR2 FQNEAQ (reference sequence).

The chain employs TRBV2 and TRBJ2-5, with D maybe TRBD2 (5 bases). CDR1 and CDR2 (germline): SNHLY, FYNNEI. V lost 6 bases and J 9 bases, leaving 17 bases between the germline ends. CDR3 length equals 13 residues. The CDR3 spells CASREGGVPAQYF. In DNA form, the CDR3 reads TGTGCCAGCAGAGAGGGTGGGGTCCCGGCCCAGTACTTC.

The J gene is TRBJ2-1, the V gene TRBV27, with 9 nucleotides matching TRBD2. The ends lost 2 bases at V and 8 bases at J; junction bases unmatched: 7. The CDR3 sequence is 15 residues long. Germline CDR1 reads MNHEY; CDR2 reads SMNVEV (reference sequence). CDR3: CASSLGGLAIDEQFF. The CDR3 DNA reads as TGTGCCAGCAGTTTAGGAGGACTAGCGATCGATGAGCAGTTCTTC.

The chain couples TRBV3-1 (or the pseudogene TRBV3-2) to TRBJ2-5; the D gene is possibly TRBD1 (5 bases). Germline CDR1 LGHDT, CDR2 YNNKEL (reference sequence). This CDR3 comprises 12 residues. The V end was cut by 4 bases, the J end by 3 bases, with 6 bases between. The CDR3 DNA reads TGTGCCAGCAGCCCCAGGGAAGAGACCCAGTACTTC. Translating gives CASSPREETQYF.

V gene TRBV6-1 combines with J gene TRBJ2-1, with D possibly being TRBD1 (5 bases). The CDR3 totals 12 residues. Trimming removed 2 bases from V and 8 bases from J, with 7 bases in between. Germline V CDR1 and CDR2: MNHNS, SASEGT. The CDR3 bases are TGTGCCAGCAGTGAACAGGGCTATGAGCAGTTCTTC. This encodes CASSEQGYEQFF.

This clone was counted once. The rearrangement joins TRBV7-9 to TRBJ2-1; 8 bases fit TRBD2. This CDR3 has 12 amino acids. Germline CDR1 SEHNR, CDR2 FQNEAQ (reference sequence). V gave up 5 bases and J gave up 12 bases; unmatched junction bases: 6. The CDR3 here is CASSGTSLWQFF. CDR3 DNA: TGTGCCAGCAGCGGGACTAGTCTGTGGCAGTTCTTC.

The V call is TRBV18, the J call TRBJ2-7; D unresolved. CDR1 is KGHSH, CDR2 LQKENI, per germline. Trimming pared 6 bases from V and 1 base from J, leaving 13 bases between. The CDR3 contains 14 residues. In DNA, the CDR3 is TGTGCCAGCTCCCTCATTGCCCTATCCTACGAGCAGTACTTC. Translated: CASSLIALSYEQYF.

This chain connects TRBV9 to TRBJ2-1, with TRBD2 matching 8 bases. The CDR3 totals 15 residues. Per germline, CDR1 SGDLS and CDR2 YYNGEE. The J segment lost 5 bases and the V segment lost 2 bases, leaving 6 bases of the junction unmatched. As DNA, the CDR3 is TGTGCCAGCAGCGTTCGGGGGACTAGTAACAATGAGCAGTTCTTC. It is translated as CASSVRGTSNNEQFF. The full variable domain, with the rest looked up from reference TRBV9 and TRBJ2-1, is DSGVTQTPKHLITATGQRVTLRCSPRSGDLSVYWYQQSLDQGLQFLIQYYNGEERAKGNILERFSAQQFPDLHSELNLSSLELGDSALYFCASSVRGTSNNEQFFGPGTRLTVL.

This sequence joins TRBV27 and TRBJ1-3; 9 nucleotides agree with TRBD1. The CDR3 spans 14 residues. V lost 4 bases to trimming and J lost 4 bases; unmatched junction nucleotides: 2. The germline V gene has CDR1 MNHEY and CDR2 SMNVEV (reference sequence). The CDR3 region has the DNA TGTGCCAGCAGTTGGACAGGGGCGGGAAACACCATATATTTT. This codes for CASSWTGAGNTIYF.

This clone was recorded once. The CDR3 bases are TGTGCCAGCAGCTTGGGGGCCGGGGTGACTGGAAACACCATATATTTT. This gives the protein CASSLGAGVTGNTIYF. The chain is built from TRBV5-4 and TRBJ1-3; D is unclear. The CDR3 runs 16 residues. Trimming left V 0 bases short and J 2 bases short, with 12 bases between. The germline CDR1 and CDR2 sequences are SGHNT and YYREEE (reference sequence).